This TCR beta chain was retrieved from a study of blood T cell repertoires in COVID-19. The V and J ends lost 0 bases and 3 bases, in that order; junction bases with no gene match: 5. The CDR3 covers 15 residues. CDR1 and CDR2 from the germline V gene are GTSNPN and SVGIG (reference sequence). In this sample, this clone turned up a few times. Original analysis: The authors estimated nucleated cell counts from reference gene primer amplification. Here immunoSEQ multiplex PCR was the method, and the copy in TCRdb shows in-frame clones only, minus some. V, J and clone size are those of that table, while D and trimming were read from the DNA. Among a few hundred thousand clones listed, approximately 89% were seen once.

Specimen: peripheral blood. This chain connects TRBV30 to TRBJ1-2; 9 positions agree with TRBD1. The TCR originated in a woman aged 25 to 45 with COVID-19, enrolled during active disease. DNA of the CDR3: TGTGCCTGGAGTGTCCCGGGACAGGGTCACTATGGCTACACCTTC. Translating it yields CAWSVPGQGHYGYTF.